These 30 T cell receptor beta chains share one sample of origin, sequenced in a study of tumor-infiltrating lymphocytes in primary liver carcinoma. Germline DNA was extracted too, while blood RNA derived from unsorted whole blood. The template, around 520 ng total RNA, yielded TCR beta cDNA made with a constant-region primer. Employing slightly modified ARM-PCR, three nested multiplex PCR rounds were run, and these gave rise to the TCR beta libraries. The first two PCR rounds used TRBV1-TRBV30 forward primers with a C-beta reverse primer, around 10 cycles each. TCRdb processed the multiplex PCR reads anew with MiXCR; each CDR3 protein has one entry. The sample lists 300,000 to 400,000 distinct CDR3 sequences, roughly two thirds occurring once. Sample: peripheral blood. The receptors shown here come from a man in his forties or fifties with primary liver carcinoma and hepatitis B virus infection.

This clonotype was seen repeatedly, ten times or more. V gene TRBV29-1 combines with J gene TRBJ2-6; perhaps TRBD1 as D (6 bases). V lost 7 bases, J lost 0 bases, and 19 bases lay in between. The germline CDR1 and CDR2 sequences are SQVTM and ANQGSEA. The CDR3 runs to 17 residues. The DNA of the CDR3 is TGCAGCGCCGGTGGGCCGGGACACCCCTCTGGGGCCAACGTCCTGACTTTC. Amino acids: CSAGGPGHPSGANVLTF.

This rearrangement joins TRBV5-1 to TRBJ2-1; 9 nucleotides align to TRBD1. The CDR3 is 15 residues long. In germline, CDR1 is SGHRS, CDR2 YFSETQ. V gave up 0 bases and J gave up 5 bases; unmatched junction bases: 3. CDR3 protein: CASSLDRGRNNEQFF. The CDR3 nucleotides are TGCGCCAGCAGCTTGGACAGGGGGCGCAACAATGAGCAGTTCTTC.

A note on this clonotype: A much bigger clone sits one base away, suggesting this may be a read error. This sequence joins TRBV29-1 and TRBJ2-1; the match to TRBD1 covers 8 bases. CDR3 length: 14 residues. J gave up 10 bases and V 6 bases, and 14 bases lay outside the gene matches. The germline CDR1 and CDR2 sequences are SQVTM and ANQGSEA. The CDR3 loop reads CSVETGQGAREQFF. CDR3 bases: TGCAGCGTCGAAACGGGCCAGGGGGCAAGAGAGCAGTTCTTC.

As to this clonotype: Because the CDR3 is missing its conserved closing phenylalanine or tryptophan, this is likely a read error. The chain is built from TRBV4-3 and TRBJ2-7, with D possibly TRBD1 on 6 matching bases. The CDR3 extends over 14 amino acids. CDR1 is LGHNA, CDR2 YSLEER, per germline. V lost 6 bases and J lost 2, with 14 bases in between. CDR3 coding DNA: TGCGCCAGCAGTCCGAAGACAGGTACCTACGAGCAGTACTCC. Its protein is CASSPKTGTYEQYS.

As for this clonotype: This may be a read error: a much more frequent sequence differs by one nucleotide. V usage is TRBV29-1 and J usage is TRBJ1-1; a possible D gene is TRBD1 (5 bases). CDR1 SQVTM and CDR2 ANQGSEA come from the germline V gene. There are 11 residues in the CDR3. Trimming took off 5 bases at V and 10 bases at J, with 14 bases between the two ends. The CDR3 is CSVLGEVGAFF. CDR3 DNA: TGCAGCGTTCTGGGGGAAGTTGGAGCTTTCTTT.

Only one count was recorded for this clonotype. Because the CDR3 is missing its conserved closing phenylalanine or tryptophan, this is likely a read error. The chain carries TRBV12-3 or TRBV12-4 and TRBJ1-5, with TRBD1 matching over 9 bases. The CDR3 contains 15 residues. Germline trimming cut 8 bases from V and 4 bases from J; bases unmatched to any gene: 9. The chain's CDR3 is CASAPPGQGNQPQHS. In DNA form, the CDR3 reads TGTGCCAGCGCCCCGCCGGGACAGGGTAATCAGCCCCAGCATTCT.

This clonotype was observed many times. The chain uses TRBV4-2 and TRBJ2-7, with 12 bases matching TRBD2. The CDR3 has 14 amino acids. Looked up from germline, CDR1 is LGHNA and CDR2 is YNFKEQ. With 4 bases clipped from V and 4 bases from J, the junction kept 2 bases outside the gene matches. The CDR3 DNA sequence: TGTGCCAGCAGCCCTAGCGGGAGGGGATACGAGCAGTACTTC. Translating gives CASSPSGRGYEQYF.

On this clonotype itself: The germline gene is not matched at one end of the junction; a read error may be the cause. This chain links TRBV13 with TRBJ1-1; the D gene is possibly TRBD1 (5 bases). This CDR3 is 14 amino acids long. CDR1 and CDR2 from the germline V gene are PRHDT and FYEKMQ (reference sequence). The CDR3, as DNA: TGTGCCAGCAGCTTCGGGGACGAGAACACTGGAGCTTTCTTT. The encoded protein is CASSFGDENTGAFF. The complete variable domain, with remaining parts taken from reference TRBV13 and TRBJ1-1, reads AAGVIQSPRHLIKEKRETATLKCYPIPRHDTVYWYQQGPGQDPQFLISFYEKMQSDKGSIPDRFSAQQFSDYHSELNMSSLELGDSALYFCASSFGDENTGAFFGQGTRLTVV.

V gene TRBV30 combines with J gene TRBJ1-5, with D perhaps TRBD1 or TRBD2 (6 bases each). The DNA end is a closer match to TRBJ2-3, so the J assignment may be wrong. This CDR3 is 15 amino acids long. Germline V gives CDR1 GTSNPN, CDR2 SVGIG (reference sequence). The CDR3 reads CAWSEGGYSNQPQYF. The CDR3, as DNA: TGTGCCTGGAGTGAGGGGGGCTATAGCAATCAGCCCCAGTATTTT.

In this sample, this clonotype turned up a few times. The chain links TRBV4-2 to TRBJ2-1; no clear D gene. In germline, CDR1 is LGHNA, CDR2 YNFKEQ. The CDR3 covers 17 residues. V dropped 4 bases and J dropped 0 bases, with 16 bases sitting between them. The CDR3: CASSLSSRPGSYNEQFF. CDR3 nucleotide sequence: TGTGCCAGCAGCCTTTCTTCCCGCCCCGGCTCCTACAATGAGCAGTTCTTC.

The CDR3 protein is CASSQANRADGYTF. The DNA for the CDR3 is TGTGCCAGCAGCCAAGCGAACAGGGCAGACGGCTACACCTTC. V usage is TRBV4-2 and J usage is TRBJ1-2, with D possibly matching TRBD1 (6 bases). The V gene lost 1 base and the J gene lost 8 bases, with 14 bases spanning the gap. Germline values: CDR1 LGHNA, CDR2 YNFKEQ. The CDR3 loop spans 14 amino acids.

This clonotype showed up many times. The rearrangement uses TRBV29-1 and TRBJ2-2; the D is unclear. In germline, CDR1 is SQVTM, CDR2 ANQGSEA. This CDR3 is built from 12 residues. V lost 5 bases and J lost 0, with 4 bases in between. DNA of the CDR3: TGCAGCGTTTCAACGAACACCGGGGAGCTGTTTTTT. Residues: CSVSTNTGELFF.

The table lists this clonotype with many counts. The CDR3 spells CAGGTSGSLIGSQETQYF. In nucleotides, the CDR3 is TGTGCCGGGGGGACTAGCGGGAGTCTTATCGGGTCGCAGGAGACCCAGTACTTC. The chain carries TRBV6-1 and TRBJ2-5; 14 nucleotides agree with TRBD2. Losses at the gene ends were 11 bases for V and 5 bases for J; bases not matched to a gene: 19. CDR1 is MNHNS, CDR2 SASEGT, per germline. The CDR3 has 18 amino acids.

V gene TRBV7-9 combines with J gene TRBJ2-2; 13 positions match TRBD2. The V gene end was trimmed by 8 bases and the J gene end by 6 bases; junction bases not matched to a gene: 12. There are 17 residues in the CDR3. Per germline, CDR1 SEHNR and CDR2 FQNEAQ (reference sequence). DNA of the CDR3: TGTGCCAGCGGTTCACCCGGACTAGCGGGAGTGTCCGGGGAGCTGTTTTTT. Translated: CASGSPGLAGVSGELFF.

V and J are TRBV5-1 and TRBJ2-1; 8 bases fit TRBD1. With V trimmed by 4 bases and J by 0 bases, 6 bases remained unmatched. Germline V lookup: CDR1 SGHRS, CDR2 YFSETQ. This CDR3 has 16 amino acids. Here the CDR3 reads CASSPRQGSSYNEQFF. The CDR3 DNA is TGCGCCAGCAGCCCGCGACAGGGGAGCTCCTACAATGAGCAGTTCTTC.

About this clonotype itself: The junction shows a germline mismatch at one end, possibly a read error. The chain has TRBV29-1 and TRBJ2-7, with 7 bases aligning to TRBD1. CDR1 and CDR2 from the germline V gene are SQVTM and ANQGSEA. The CDR3 length is 14 residues. CDR3: CSVHAPTGTYEQHF. The CDR3 nucleotides are TGCAGCGTCCACGCCCCGACAGGGACCTACGAGCAGCACTTC.

Concerning this clonotype itself: A much bigger clone sits one base away, suggesting this may be a read error. The chain joins TRBV6-2 or TRBV6-3 to TRBJ2-2; 7 nucleotides line up with TRBD2. Per the germline V gene, CDR1 is MNHEY and CDR2 is SVGEGT. The length of the CDR3 is 16 residues. In DNA, the CDR3 is TGTGCCAGCAGTCTCCTAAGTCCTAGCGGTGGCGGGGAGCTGTTATTT. It translates to CASSLLSPSGGGELLF.

This clonotype has a handful of counts. The V and J genes are TRBV6-5 and TRBJ1-1; TRBD1 might be the D (6 bases). V gave up 5 bases and J gave up 4 bases, with 14 bases separating them. The CDR3 contains 14 residues. The germline gives CDR1 MNHEY, CDR2 SVGAGI. As DNA, the CDR3 is TGTGCCAGCAGTCCCAGGACAGCGAGCACTGAAGCTTTCTTT. Translated: CASSPRTASTEAFF.

Comment on this clonotype: A junction boundary mismatches the germline segment, possibly from a read error. The V gene is TRBV7-9, the J gene TRBJ1-5, with a possible D match to TRBD1 (5 bases). CDR1 SEHNR and CDR2 FQNEAQ come from the germline V gene (reference sequence). The CDR3 is made up of 13 amino acids. The CDR3 DNA sequence: TGTGGCAGCAGCCCGACGGGGGGACAGCCCCAGCATTTT. Amino acid sequence: CGSSPTGGQPQHF.

This chain connects TRBV19 to TRBJ2-1; D gene uncertain. This CDR3 is built from 12 residues. The ends were cut back, 9 bases at V and 9 bases at J, with 15 bases in the middle. Germline loops: CDR1 LNHDA, CDR2 SQIVND (reference sequence). The CDR3 DNA is TGTGCCAGCCGAAAACCTTACGGTGAGCAGTTCTTC. Protein sequence: CASRKPYGEQFF.

The chain uses TRBV11-1 and TRBJ1-6; perhaps TRBD1 as D (5 bases). This CDR3 is built from 13 residues. The V gene's germline CDR1 is SGHAT and CDR2 FQDESV (reference sequence). The V gene lost 11 bases and the J gene lost 9 bases, with 17 bases spanning the gap. The CDR3 here is CACNRTLVSPLHF. DNA of the CDR3: TGTGCCTGCAACCGGACACTAGTTTCACCCCTCCACTTT.

This clonotype was seen at least ten times. V gene TRBV4-3 combines with J gene TRBJ2-2; 11 nucleotides align to TRBD1. V gave up 4 bases and J gave up 7 bases; unmatched junction bases: 11. The CDR3 length is 17 residues. Germline values: CDR1 LGHNA, CDR2 YSLEER. In nucleotides, the CDR3 is TGCGCCAGCAGCCTGCACCCCGGACAGGGGGCGATCGGGGAGCTGTTTTTT. Translated, it gives CASSLHPGQGAIGELFF.

In this sample, this clonotype turned up many times. The rearrangement uses TRBV4-3 and TRBJ2-4; TRBD2 might be the D (6 bases). CDR1 is LGHNA and CDR2 is YSLEER in the germline V gene. V was cut by 0 bases and J by 6 bases, with 12 bases left in between. This CDR3 has 15 amino acids. CDR3 residues: CASSQDSGGGNIQYF. In DNA, the CDR3 is TGCGCCAGCAGCCAAGATTCCGGGGGAGGAAACATTCAGTACTTC.

The chain carries TRBV5-4 and TRBJ1-6; 8 bases are shared with TRBD1. Germline V gene data show CDR1 as SGHNT and CDR2 as YYREEE (reference sequence). This CDR3 is 16 amino acids long. After removal of 0 bases from V and 8 bases from J, the junction contained 7 bases not matched to a gene. CDR3 loop: CASSLASGQVHSPLHF. The CDR3 region has the DNA TGTGCCAGCAGCTTGGCTTCGGGACAGGTTCATTCACCCCTCCACTTT.

Concerning this clonotype itself: A read error is likely, as this CDR3 ends without the conserved phenylalanine or tryptophan. The chain combines TRBV11-2 with TRBJ2-1; TRBD2 might be the D (6 bases). Germline lookup yields CDR1 SGHAT and CDR2 FQNNGV. The CDR3 length is 16 residues. CDR3 protein: CVSSLDVGGSYNEQFL. In DNA, the CDR3 is TGTGTCAGCAGCTTAGATGTTGGGGGGTCCTACAATGAGCAGTTCTTA.

CDR3 in DNA: TGTGCCAGCAGCTCCCCCGGGGGTACCACTGAAGCTTTCTTT. Encoded protein: CASSSPGGTTEAFF. J is TRBJ1-1 and V is TRBV7-9, with a possible D match to TRBD1 (5 bases). V dropped 4 bases and J dropped 4 bases, with 13 bases sitting between them. CDR3 length: 14 residues. The germline gives CDR1 SEHNR, CDR2 FQNEAQ (reference sequence).

This clonotype was recorded only once. This may be a read error: a much more frequent sequence differs by one nucleotide. The chain couples TRBV4-3 to TRBJ2-3; D is unresolved. This CDR3 is 13 amino acids long. CDR1 and CDR2 from the germline V gene are LGHNA and YSLEER. CDR3 in DNA: TGCGCCGGCAGCCAAGAAATGACAGATACGCAGTATTTT. Translation: CAGSQEMTDTQYF.

Regarding this clonotype: A much larger clone is a single base away; this may be a read error. The chain uses TRBV12-3 or TRBV12-4 and TRBJ2-3; tentative D call: TRBD1 (6 bases). The germline V and J ends were trimmed by 3 bases and 5 bases, with 18 bases remaining between them. The CDR3 consists of 16 residues. The CDR3, as DNA: TGTGCCAGCAGTTTTTTCCGGGACAAGGGTCGAGATACGCAGTATTTT. It specifies CASSFFRDKGRDTQYF.

A note on this clonotype: Just one base apart from a much larger clone, this may be a read error. The V and J genes are TRBV6-5 and TRBJ2-1; D is perhaps TRBD2 (5 bases). In germline, CDR1 is MNHEY, CDR2 SVGAGI. The CDR3 spans 16 residues. As DNA, the CDR3 is TGTGCCGGCAGTTACCTGGGCCTCCCGGGAAACAATGAGCAGTTCTTC. Translating it yields CAGSYLGLPGNNEQFF.

The chain joins TRBV29-1 to TRBJ2-7; 12 bases are a match to TRBD1. CDR1 and CDR2 (germline): SQVTM, ANQGSEA. The junction had 13 bases not matched to a gene; V was cut back by 1 base and J by 6 bases. The CDR3 sequence is 17 residues long. CDR3 region: CSVEGLGQGASRCEQYF. In DNA, the CDR3 is TGCAGCGTTGAAGGTTTGGGACAGGGGGCTTCCCGCTGCGAGCAGTACTTC.